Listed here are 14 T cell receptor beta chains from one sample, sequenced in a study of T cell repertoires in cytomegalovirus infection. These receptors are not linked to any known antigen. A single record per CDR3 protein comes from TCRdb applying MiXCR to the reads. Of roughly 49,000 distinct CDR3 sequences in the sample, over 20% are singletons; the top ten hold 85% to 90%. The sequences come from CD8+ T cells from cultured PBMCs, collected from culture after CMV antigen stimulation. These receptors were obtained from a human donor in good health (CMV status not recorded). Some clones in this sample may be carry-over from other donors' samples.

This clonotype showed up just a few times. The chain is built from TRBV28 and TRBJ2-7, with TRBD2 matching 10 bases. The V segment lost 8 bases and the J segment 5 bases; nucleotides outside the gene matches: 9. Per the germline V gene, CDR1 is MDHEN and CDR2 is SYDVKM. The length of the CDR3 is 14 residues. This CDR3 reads CASSSLAGDNEQYF. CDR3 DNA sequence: TGTGCCAGCTCCTCTCTAGCGGGAGATAACGAGCAGTACTTC. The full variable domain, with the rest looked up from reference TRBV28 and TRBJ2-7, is DVKVTQSSRYLVKRTGEKVFLECVQDMDHENMFWYRQDPGLGLRLIYFSYDVKMKEKGDIPEGYSVSREKKERFSLILESASTNQTSMYLCASSSLAGDNEQYFGPGTRLTVT.

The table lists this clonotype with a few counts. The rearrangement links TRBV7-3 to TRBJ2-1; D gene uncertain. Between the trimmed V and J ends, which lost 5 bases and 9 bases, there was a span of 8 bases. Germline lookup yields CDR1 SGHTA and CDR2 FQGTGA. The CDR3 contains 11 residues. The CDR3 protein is CASSPTFEQFF. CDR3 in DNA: TGTGCCAGCAGCCCCACGTTTGAGCAGTTCTTC.

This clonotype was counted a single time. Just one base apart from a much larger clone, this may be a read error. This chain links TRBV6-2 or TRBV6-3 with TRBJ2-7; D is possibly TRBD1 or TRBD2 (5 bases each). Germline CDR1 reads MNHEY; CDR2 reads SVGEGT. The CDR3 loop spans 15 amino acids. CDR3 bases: TGTGCCCGCAGAATGGGGGTGGCCCCCTCCTACGAGCAGTACTTC. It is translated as CARRMGVAPSYEQYF.

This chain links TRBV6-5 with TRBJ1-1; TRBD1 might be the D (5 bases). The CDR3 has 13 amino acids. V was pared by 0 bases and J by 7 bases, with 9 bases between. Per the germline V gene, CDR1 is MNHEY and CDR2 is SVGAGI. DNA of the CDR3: TGTGCCAGCAGTTACTCTTGGGGGAATGAAGCTTTCTTT. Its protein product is CASSYSWGNEAFF.

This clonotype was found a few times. Written as DNA, the CDR3 is TGTGCCAGCAGCGTACTAGCGGGAGTAGAAGAGACCCAGTACTTC. Translated, it gives CASSVLAGVEETQYF. The chain recombines TRBV7-8 with TRBJ2-5, with TRBD2 matching 11 bases. The germline V gene encodes CDR1 SGHVS and CDR2 FQNEAQ. This CDR3 has 15 amino acids. J lost 3 bases, V lost 5 bases, and 5 bases had no gene match.

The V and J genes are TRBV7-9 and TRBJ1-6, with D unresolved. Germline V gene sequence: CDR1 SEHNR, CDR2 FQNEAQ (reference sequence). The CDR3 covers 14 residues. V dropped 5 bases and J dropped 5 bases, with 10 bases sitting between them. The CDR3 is CASSPGRDNSPLHF. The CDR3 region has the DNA TGTGCCAGCAGCCCCGGGAGGGATAATTCACCCCTCCACTTT.

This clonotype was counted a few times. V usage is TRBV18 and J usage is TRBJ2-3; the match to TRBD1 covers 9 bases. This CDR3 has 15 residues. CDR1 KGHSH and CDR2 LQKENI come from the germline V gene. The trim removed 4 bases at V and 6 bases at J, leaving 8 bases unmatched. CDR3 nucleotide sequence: TGTGCCAGCTCACTCTCACAGGGGGCGGCGGATACGCAGTATTTT. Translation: CASSLSQGAADTQYF.

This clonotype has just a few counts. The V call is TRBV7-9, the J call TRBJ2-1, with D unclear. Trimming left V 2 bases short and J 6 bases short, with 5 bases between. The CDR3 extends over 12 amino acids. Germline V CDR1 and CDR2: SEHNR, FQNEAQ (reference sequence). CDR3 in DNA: TGTGCCAGCAGCTTACCTCGCAATGAGCAGTTCTTC. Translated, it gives CASSLPRNEQFF.

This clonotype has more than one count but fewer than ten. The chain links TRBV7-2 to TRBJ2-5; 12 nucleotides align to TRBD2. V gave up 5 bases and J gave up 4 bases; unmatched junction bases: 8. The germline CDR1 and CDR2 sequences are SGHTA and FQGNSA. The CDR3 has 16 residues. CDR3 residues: CASSPTSGRGGETQYF. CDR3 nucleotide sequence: TGTGCCAGCAGCCCGACTAGCGGGAGAGGAGGAGAGACCCAGTACTTC.

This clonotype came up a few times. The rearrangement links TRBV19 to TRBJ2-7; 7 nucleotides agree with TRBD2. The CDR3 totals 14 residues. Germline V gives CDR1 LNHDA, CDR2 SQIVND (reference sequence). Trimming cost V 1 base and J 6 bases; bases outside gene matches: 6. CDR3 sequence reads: CASSIAAGAPEQYF. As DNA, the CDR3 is TGTGCCAGTAGTATAGCTGCGGGAGCTCCCGAGCAGTACTTC. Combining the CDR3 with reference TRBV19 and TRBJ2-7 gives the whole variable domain DGGITQSPKYLFRKEGQNVTLSCEQNLNHDAMYWYRQDPGQGLRLIYYSQIVNDFQKGDIAEGYSVSREKKESFPLTVTSAQKNPTAFYLCASSIAAGAPEQYFGPGTRLTVT.

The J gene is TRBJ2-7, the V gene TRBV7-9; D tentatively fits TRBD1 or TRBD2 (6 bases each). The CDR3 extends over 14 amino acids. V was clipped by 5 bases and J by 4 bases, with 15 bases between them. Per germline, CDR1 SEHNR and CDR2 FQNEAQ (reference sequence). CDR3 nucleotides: TGTGCCAGCAGCACAACCGGAGGGGGATACGAGCAGTACTTC. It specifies CASSTTGGGYEQYF.

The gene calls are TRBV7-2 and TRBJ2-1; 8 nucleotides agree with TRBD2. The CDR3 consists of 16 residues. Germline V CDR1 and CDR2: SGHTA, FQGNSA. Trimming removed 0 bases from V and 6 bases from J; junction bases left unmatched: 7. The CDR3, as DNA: TGTGCCAGCAGCTTAGCGGGACTAGGGGGGGGCAATGAGCAGTTCTTC. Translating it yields CASSLAGLGGGNEQFF.

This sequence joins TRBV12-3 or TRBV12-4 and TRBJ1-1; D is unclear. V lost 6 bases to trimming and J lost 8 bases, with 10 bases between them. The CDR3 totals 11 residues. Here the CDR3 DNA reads TGTGCCAGCAGACTAACAGAAGAAGCTTTCTTT. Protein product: CASRLTEEAFF.

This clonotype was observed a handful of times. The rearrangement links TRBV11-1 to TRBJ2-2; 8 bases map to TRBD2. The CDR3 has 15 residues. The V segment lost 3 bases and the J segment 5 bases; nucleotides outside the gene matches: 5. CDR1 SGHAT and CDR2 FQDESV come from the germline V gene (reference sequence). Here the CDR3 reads CASSFRRGDTGELFF. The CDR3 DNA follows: TGTGCCAGCAGCTTTAGGCGGGGGGATACCGGGGAGCTGTTTTTT.